These 32 T cell receptor beta chains came from one sample sequenced in a study of T cell changes during pregnancy in multiple sclerosis. Here immunoSEQ multiplex PCR was the method, and the copy in TCRdb shows in-frame clones only, minus some. The table shows over 35,000 clones, with around 87% occurring only once. The sequencing here drew on CD4+ T cells from peripheral blood mononuclear cells, taken in the second trimester of pregnancy. These receptors were taken from a female donor with multiple sclerosis, enrolled in a pregnancy study.

J is TRBJ2-2 and V is TRBV18; 9 bases are a match to TRBD1. V dropped 3 bases and J dropped 1; count of bases not matched to a gene: 3. CDR1 KGHSH and CDR2 LQKENI come from the germline V gene. This CDR3 is built from 16 residues. In DNA form, the CDR3 reads TGTGCCAGCTCACCTCCGGGACAGGGGAACACCGGGGAGCTGTTTTTT. Translating gives CASSPPGQGNTGELFF.

V usage is TRBV5-6 and J usage is TRBJ2-3, with 11 positions matching TRBD2. Looked up from germline, CDR1 is SGHDT and CDR2 is YYEEEE. The CDR3 spans 15 residues. J was trimmed by 3 bases and V by 4 bases; bases with no gene match: 4. The CDR3 spells CASSIVAGGTDTQYF. The CDR3 DNA is TGTGCCAGCAGCATAGTAGCGGGAGGGACAGATACGCAGTATTTT.

The J gene is TRBJ1-5, the V gene TRBV2; weak D call: TRBD1 (5 bases). V lost 7 bases to trimming and J lost 3 bases, with 16 bases between them. This CDR3 has 15 residues. Germline V gene lookup returns CDR1 SNHLY and CDR2 FYNNEI. The CDR3 DNA is TGTGCCAGCAACAAAGATGGGGCAGTCAATCAGCCCCAGCATTTT. Encoded protein: CASNKDGAVNQPQHF. The complete variable domain, with remaining parts taken from reference TRBV2 and TRBJ1-5, reads EPEVTQTPSHQVTQMGQEVILRCVPISNHLYFYWYRQILGQKVEFLVSFYNNEISEKSEIFDDQFSVERPDGSNFTLKIRSTKLEDSAMYFCASNKDGAVNQPQHFGDGTRLSIL.

The rearrangement links TRBV19 to TRBJ1-4; D call uncertain. This CDR3 contains 13 residues. Germline V gene lookup returns CDR1 LNHDA and CDR2 SQIVND (reference sequence). With 3 bases removed from V and 7 bases from J, the gap between germline ends came to 9 bases. In DNA, the CDR3 is TGTGCCAGTAGTATCCTAAAACTTGAAAAACTGTTTTTT. This sequence encodes CASSILKLEKLFF.

Notes on this clone: An end of the junction differs from the germline gene, which may be a read error. This chain uses TRBV28 with TRBJ1-1; D unresolved. CDR3 size: 14 residues. Germline V gives CDR1 MDHEN, CDR2 SYDVKM. CDR3 DNA: TGTGTCAGCAGCCCCCCGAGGCTGAGGACTGAAGCTTTCTTT. Translated, it gives CVSSPPRLRTEAFF.

This clone is medium-sized in the sample. This chain connects TRBV5-6 to TRBJ1-2; TRBD1 matches 7 bases. V trimming: 4 bases; J trimming: 5 bases; junction bases outside the gene matches: 5. The CDR3 runs 13 residues. Germline loops: CDR1 SGHDT, CDR2 YYEEEE. The CDR3 spells CASSLDRAYGYTF. The CDR3 bases are TGTGCCAGCAGCCTAGACAGGGCGTATGGCTACACCTTC.

The genes are TRBV19 and TRBJ2-7; no clear D. Germline CDR1 and CDR2: LNHDA and SQIVND (reference sequence). V was trimmed by 3 bases and J by 0 bases, leaving 6 bases between them. There are 13 residues in the CDR3. The CDR3 is CASSMSSSYEQYF. The CDR3 bases are TGTGCCAGTAGTATGTCCTCCTCCTACGAGCAGTACTTC.

The J gene is TRBJ2-3, the V gene TRBV6-1; the match to TRBD2 covers 9 bases. The ends lost 6 bases at V and 6 bases at J; junction bases unmatched: 10. The CDR3 contains 15 residues. Germline CDR1 is MNHNS and CDR2 is SASEGT. In DNA form, the CDR3 reads TGTGCCAGCAGCGTTTTGGCGGGAGGGCCGGATACGCAGTATTTT. It codes for CASSVLAGGPDTQYF.

This sequence joins TRBV25-1 and TRBJ2-3; a possible D gene is TRBD2 (5 bases). The CDR3 length is 15 residues. The V and J ends lost 4 bases and 3 bases respectively, with 14 bases between them. Looked up from germline, CDR1 is MGHDK and CDR2 is SYGVNS. The CDR3 nucleotides read TGTGCCAGCAGTGCCCGGGCAGGACTTACAGATACGCAGTATTTT. Translated: CASSARAGLTDTQYF.

V usage is TRBV6-5 and J usage is TRBJ2-7, with TRBD2 identical over 11 bases. Per the germline V gene, CDR1 is MNHEY and CDR2 is SVGAGI. This CDR3 has 14 residues. With 6 bases clipped from V and 3 bases from J, the junction kept 4 bases outside the gene matches. The CDR3 here is CASRKTSGSYEQYF. Here the CDR3 DNA reads TGTGCCAGCAGGAAAACTAGCGGGAGCTACGAGCAGTACTTC.

The chain combines TRBV9 with TRBJ2-1; TRBD2 matches at 9 bases. The CDR3 consists of 14 residues. Germline V CDR1 and CDR2: SGDLS, YYNGEE. The V gene end was trimmed by 4 bases and the J gene end by 6 bases; junction bases not matched to a gene: 5. CDR3 protein: CASSFGLARNEQFF. The CDR3 nucleotides read TGTGCCAGCAGCTTCGGACTAGCGCGCAATGAGCAGTTCTTC.

This chain uses TRBV30 with TRBJ1-1, with D hard to call. The CDR3 length is 11 residues. The V end was cut by 4 bases, the J end by 7 bases, with 10 bases between. Germline CDR1 and CDR2: GTSNPN and SVGIG (reference sequence). Written as DNA, the CDR3 is TGTGCCTGGACCCCTCAGTTTGAAGCTTTCTTT. Its translation is CAWTPQFEAFF. Full variable domain (missing parts from reference TRBV30 and TRBJ1-1): SQTIHQWPATLVQPVGSPLSLECTVEGTSNPNLYWYRQAAGRGLQLLFYSVGIGQISSEVPQNLSASRPQDRQFILSSKKLLLSDSGFYLCAWTPQFEAFFGQGTRLTVV.

This chain connects TRBV6-5 to TRBJ2-4; TRBD2 is a possible D gene (5 bases). The CDR3 has 15 residues. Looked up from germline, CDR1 is MNHEY and CDR2 is SVGAGI. The V gene lost 5 bases and the J gene lost 0 bases, with 11 bases spanning the gap. CDR3 DNA: TGTGCCAGCAGTCCCGGGAACCTAGCCAAAAACATTCAGTACTTC. Translation: CASSPGNLAKNIQYF.

This CDR3 reads CASSLEVGSGSRDYEQYF. The CDR3 DNA follows: TGTGCCAGCAGCTTAGAAGTTGGTAGCGGGAGTAGGGACTACGAGCAGTACTTC. The chain uses TRBV7-6 and TRBJ2-7; the match to TRBD2 covers 9 bases. This CDR3 has 18 amino acids. The V and J ends lost 1 base and 3 bases, in that order; junction bases with no gene match: 13. The germline V gene has CDR1 SGHVS and CDR2 FNYEAQ.

V and J are TRBV19 and TRBJ1-5; the D gene is possibly TRBD1 (6 bases). CDR1 is LNHDA and CDR2 is SQIVND in the germline V gene (reference sequence). This CDR3 is 15 amino acids long. The germline V and J ends were trimmed by 3 bases and 2 bases, with 11 bases remaining between them. The CDR3 loop is CASSISPGGNQPQHF. The CDR3 DNA follows: TGTGCCAGTAGTATTAGCCCAGGGGGCAATCAGCCCCAGCATTTT.

The chain recombines TRBV6-1 with TRBJ2-1; 12 bases map to TRBD2. The CDR3 consists of 16 residues. V lost 4 bases to trimming and J lost 4 bases; unmatched junction nucleotides: 5. Germline V gene sequence: CDR1 MNHNS, CDR2 SASEGT. The CDR3, as DNA: TGTGCCAGCAGTGCAACTACTAGCGGGAGGTACAATGAGCAGTTCTTC. Protein sequence: CASSATTSGRYNEQFF.

The CDR3 region is CASSLSRLDRNYGYTF. CDR3 nucleotides: TGTGCCAGCAGCTTATCACGCCTGGACAGGAACTATGGCTACACCTTC. The chain employs TRBV11-1 and TRBJ1-2; 7 positions agree with TRBD1. The V gene end was trimmed by 2 bases and the J gene end by 2 bases; junction bases not matched to a gene: 8. The CDR3 is 16 residues long. Germline values: CDR1 SGHAT, CDR2 FQDESV (reference sequence).

V usage is TRBV2 and J usage is TRBJ2-5; TRBD2 matches 11 bases. CDR1 and CDR2 (germline): SNHLY, FYNNEI. Trimming at V came to 7 bases and at J to 4 bases, leaving 5 bases not matched to a gene. The CDR3 totals 14 residues. The CDR3 loop is CASNLLAGVETQYF. As DNA, the CDR3 is TGTGCCAGCAACCTACTAGCGGGAGTAGAGACCCAGTACTTC.

The rearrangement links TRBV28 to TRBJ2-1; D is possibly TRBD1 (5 bases). Germline V gene lookup returns CDR1 MDHEN and CDR2 SYDVKM. Trimming left V 4 bases short and J 9 bases short, with 7 bases between. The CDR3 runs to 11 residues. CDR3 nucleotide sequence: TGTGCCAGCAGTTACAGGACTGAGCAGTTCTTC. Its translation is CASSYRTEQFF.

This clone was seen a handful of times. This CDR3 is CASSQQTGPTNEKLFF. The CDR3 DNA reads as TGCGCCAGCAGCCAGCAAACAGGGCCAACTAATGAAAAACTGTTTTTT. This chain links TRBV4-3 with TRBJ1-4; possibly TRBD1 for D (6 bases). Germline lookup yields CDR1 LGHNA and CDR2 YSLEER. CDR3 length: 16 residues. V lost 3 bases to trimming and J lost 0 bases, with 11 bases between them.

The chain employs TRBV11-2 and TRBJ2-7, with 7 bases lining up with TRBD2. V lost 1 base, J lost 1 base, and 7 bases stayed unmatched. Germline V gives CDR1 SGHAT, CDR2 FQNNGV. CDR3 length equals 16 residues. CDR3 residues: CASSLGSGVVSYEQYF. The CDR3 DNA reads TGTGCCAGCAGCTTAGGCAGCGGGGTGGTTTCCTACGAGCAGTACTTC.

This chain joins TRBV5-5 and TRBJ2-3; D not resolved. V shed 2 bases and J shed 5 bases, with 3 bases lying between them. Germline V lookup: CDR1 SGHKS, CDR2 YYEKEE (reference sequence). The CDR3 runs to 11 residues. CDR3 protein: CASSFRDTQYF. CDR3 nucleotides: TGTGCCAGCAGCTTCAGAGATACGCAGTATTTT.

The V call is TRBV5-1, the J call TRBJ2-2; D perhaps matches TRBD2 (6 bases). The V end was cut by 1 base, the J end by 7 bases, with 11 bases between. The CDR3 covers 14 residues. Germline V gene sequence: CDR1 SGHRS, CDR2 YFSETQ. The CDR3 spells CASSLKQGGGELFF. DNA of the CDR3: TGCGCCAGCAGCTTGAAGCAGGGAGGCGGGGAGCTGTTTTTT.

The gene calls are TRBV28 and TRBJ2-1, with 13 positions matching TRBD2. Trimming took 7 bases from V and 4 from J; bases not matched to a gene: 22. The CDR3 sequence is 21 residues long. The germline gives CDR1 MDHEN, CDR2 SYDVKM. As DNA, the CDR3 is TGTGCCAGCAACCCCGGGGCGGGGGGCTTACTAGCGGGAGGGTTGTACAATGAGCAGTTCTTC. Encoded protein: CASNPGAGGLLAGGLYNEQFF.

The V and J genes are TRBV5-4 and TRBJ2-5; 10 nucleotides match TRBD2. Germline CDR1 reads SGHNT; CDR2 reads YYREEE (reference sequence). V was pared by 0 bases and J by 7 bases, with 12 bases of the junction left unmatched. CDR3 size: 17 residues. In DNA, the CDR3 is TGTGCCAGCAGCTTGGGACTAGCGGGTAACGTGCGGGTGACCCAGTACTTC. Residues: CASSLGLAGNVRVTQYF.

This chain connects TRBV28 to TRBJ2-7; 7 nucleotides agree with TRBD1. This CDR3 is built from 12 residues. V lost 8 bases and J lost 4; bases outside the gene matches: 5. Looked up from germline, CDR1 is MDHEN and CDR2 is SYDVKM. Here the CDR3 reads CASRTGQYEQYF. The DNA of the CDR3 is TGTGCCAGCCGGACAGGCCAATACGAGCAGTACTTC. Based on the CDR3 plus reference TRBV28 and TRBJ2-7, the full variable domain is DVKVTQSSRYLVKRTGEKVFLECVQDMDHENMFWYRQDPGLGLRLIYFSYDVKMKEKGDIPEGYSVSREKKERFSLILESASTNQTSMYLCASRTGQYEQYFGPGTRLTVT.

This chain uses TRBV5-1 with TRBJ1-2, with 7 bases matching TRBD1. CDR3 size: 13 residues. CDR1 and CDR2 from the germline V gene are SGHRS and YFSETQ. V was pared by 4 bases and J by 2 bases, with 2 bases of the junction left unmatched. The DNA for the CDR3 is TGCGCCAGCAGCGCGGGACAGAACTATGGCTACACCTTC. This codes for CASSAGQNYGYTF.

This sequence joins TRBV5-1 and TRBJ2-3; 12 nucleotides line up with TRBD2. The CDR3 totals 16 residues. V lost 5 bases to trimming and J lost 4 bases; unmatched junction nucleotides: 8. Germline loops: CDR1 SGHRS, CDR2 YFSETQ. This CDR3 is CASSSRLAGESDTQYF. The CDR3 DNA reads TGCGCCAGCAGTTCAAGACTAGCGGGAGAGTCAGATACGCAGTATTTT.

The V and J genes are TRBV6-5 and TRBJ1-1, with unresolved D. Germline CDR1 is MNHEY and CDR2 is SVGAGI. Trimming took 6 bases from V and 1 from J, leaving 9 bases between them. There are 13 residues in the CDR3. The CDR3 DNA reads as TGTGCCAGCAGACCAACAACGAACACTGAAGCTTTCTTT. This encodes CASRPTTNTEAFF.

The chain joins TRBV5-1 to TRBJ2-7; 13 bases line up with TRBD2. The J segment lost 5 bases and the V segment lost 4 bases, leaving 6 bases of the junction unmatched. Germline V gene data show CDR1 as SGHRS and CDR2 as YFSETQ. The CDR3 is 15 amino acids. The CDR3 region is CASSVTSGRFDEQYF. The CDR3 region has the DNA TGCGCCAGCAGCGTGACTAGCGGGAGGTTCGACGAGCAGTACTTC.

The rearrangement uses TRBV6-1 and TRBJ2-1; 7 nucleotides align to TRBD2. After removal of 6 bases from V and 4 bases from J, the junction contained 6 bases not matched to a gene. Germline-derived CDR1 and CDR2 are MNHNS and SASEGT. CDR3 length: 14 residues. CDR3 protein: CASRPSGNYNEQFF. CDR3 coding DNA: TGTGCCAGCAGGCCCAGCGGGAATTACAATGAGCAGTTCTTC.

This chain joins TRBV19 and TRBJ1-3; D is unresolved. V lost 1 base and J lost 7, with 11 bases in between. Germline CDR1 LNHDA, CDR2 SQIVND (reference sequence). CDR3 length: 14 amino acids. CDR3 protein: CASSIGELRNTIYF. CDR3 bases: TGTGCCAGTAGTATAGGGGAGTTAAGGAACACCATATATTTT.